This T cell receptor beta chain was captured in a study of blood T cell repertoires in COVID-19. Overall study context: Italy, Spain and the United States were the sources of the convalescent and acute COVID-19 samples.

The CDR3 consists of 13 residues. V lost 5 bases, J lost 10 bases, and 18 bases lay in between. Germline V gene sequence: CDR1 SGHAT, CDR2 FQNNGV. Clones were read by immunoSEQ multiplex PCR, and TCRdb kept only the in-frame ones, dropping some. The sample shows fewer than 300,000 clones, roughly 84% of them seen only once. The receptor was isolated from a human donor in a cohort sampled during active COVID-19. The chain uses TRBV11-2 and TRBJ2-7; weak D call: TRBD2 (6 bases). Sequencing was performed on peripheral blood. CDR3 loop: CASSPGVGGAQYF. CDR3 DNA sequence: TGTGCCAGCAGCCCGGGAGTGGGCGGGGCTCAGTACTTC.